One sample yielded the 26 T cell receptor beta chains listed below, sequenced in a study of neoadjuvant anti-PD-1 for oral cavity cancer. Using immunoSEQ multiplex PCR, the repertoire was profiled, and TCRdb retains in-frame clones only, with some absent. Counted here are about 80,000 clones, about 80% occurring once; the ten biggest clones make up around 3.1%. The sequenced sample was PBMCs, obtained before nivolumab (anti-PD-1) treatment. These receptor sequences come from a person aged 35 to 85 with oral cavity squamous cell carcinoma.

This CDR3 reads CASGFRGGTELRGYTF. Written as DNA, the CDR3 is TGTGCTAGTGGTTTTAGAGGGGGCACAGAGTTGAGAGGCTACACCTTC. The chain carries TRBV12-5 and TRBJ1-2, with 7 bases lining up with TRBD1. Looked up from germline, CDR1 is LGHNT and CDR2 is FRNRAP. This CDR3 is built from 16 residues. The V and J ends lost 3 bases and 8 bases, in that order; junction bases with no gene match: 15.

The chain uses TRBV30 and TRBJ2-3; D is possibly TRBD1 (6 bases). The V gene lost 2 bases and the J gene lost 2 bases, with 11 bases spanning the gap. The CDR3 is 14 residues long. The germline gives CDR1 GTSNPN, CDR2 SVGIG (reference sequence). The CDR3 reads CAWSSGAFTDTQYF. The CDR3 region has the DNA TGTGCCTGGAGTTCAGGGGCCTTCACAGATACGCAGTATTTT.

This clone was seen a single time. The chain combines TRBV11-2 with TRBJ2-1; a possible D gene is TRBD1 (5 bases). The CDR3 covers 11 residues. Germline V lookup: CDR1 SGHAT, CDR2 FQNNGV. With 2 bases removed from V and 9 bases from J, the gap between germline ends came to 5 bases. The CDR3 is CASSLQGEQFF. For the CDR3, the DNA is TGTGCCAGCAGCTTACAGGGTGAGCAGTTCTTC.

The V and J genes are TRBV7-3 and TRBJ2-2; no clear D gene. The V end was cut by 2 bases, the J end by 4 bases, with 2 bases between. The CDR3 is made up of 12 amino acids. Germline CDR1 is SGHTA and CDR2 is FQGTGA. This CDR3 reads CASSLVTGELFF. CDR3 DNA sequence: TGTGCCAGCAGCTTAGTCACCGGGGAGCTGTTTTTT.

This chain connects TRBV6-1 to TRBJ2-7; D might be TRBD1 (6 bases). CDR1 is MNHNS, CDR2 SASEGT, per germline. The CDR3 has 15 amino acids. V shed 2 bases and J shed 2 bases, with 13 bases lying between them. Here the CDR3 DNA reads TGTGCCAGCAGTGAATGGATGGGGGCCCCCTACGAGCAGTACTTC. It translates to CASSEWMGAPYEQYF.

V usage is TRBV10-1 and J usage is TRBJ2-5, with 9 bases identical to TRBD2. CDR1 and CDR2 (germline): WNHNN, SYGVQD (reference sequence). The CDR3 sequence is 19 residues long. The V segment lost 0 bases and the J segment 1 base; nucleotides outside the gene matches: 12. CDR3 sequence reads: CASSESNGKLAGPQETQYF. For the CDR3, the DNA is TGCGCCAGCAGTGAGTCTAACGGGAAACTAGCGGGCCCCCAAGAGACCCAGTACTTC.

The chain combines TRBV29-1 with TRBJ1-2; D not certain. This CDR3 contains 12 residues. Trimming cost V 4 bases and J 8 bases, with 14 bases left between them. Germline V gene sequence: CDR1 SQVTM, CDR2 ANQGSEA. CDR3 nucleotide sequence: TGCAGCGTTGCTTCCACCCGAGACGGCTACACCTTC. Translated: CSVASTRDGYTF.

This clone was seen a single time. This chain connects TRBV6-1 to TRBJ1-1; TRBD1 matches at 11 bases. Trimming cost V 8 bases and J 5 bases; bases outside gene matches: 4. Looked up from germline, CDR1 is MNHNS and CDR2 is SASEGT. This CDR3 is built from 13 residues. For the CDR3, the DNA is TGTGCCAGCCAGGACAGGGGGCAGACTGAAGCTTTCTTT. Residues: CASQDRGQTEAFF.

The chain carries TRBV28 and TRBJ1-1; D is unresolved. There are 12 residues in the CDR3. V was cut by 3 bases and J by 4 bases, with 6 bases left in between. CDR1 MDHEN and CDR2 SYDVKM come from the germline V gene. CDR3 sequence reads: CASSFGRTEAFF. The CDR3 nucleotides are TGTGCCAGCAGTTTCGGCCGCACTGAAGCTTTCTTT.

The chain uses TRBV5-1 and TRBJ2-3, with 7 bases that match TRBD1. The CDR3 sequence is 15 residues long. The V gene's germline CDR1 is SGHRS and CDR2 YFSETQ. J lost 2 bases, V lost 2 bases, and 5 bases had no gene match. CDR3 amino acids: CASSFRQGPTDTQYF. CDR3 bases: TGCGCCAGCAGCTTCCGACAGGGACCCACAGATACGCAGTATTTT. Drawing the rest from reference TRBV5-1 and TRBJ2-3, the complete variable domain is KAGVTQTPRYLIKTRGQQVTLSCSPISGHRSVSWYQQTPGQGLQFLFEYFSETQRNKGNFPGRFSGRQFSNSRSEMNVSTLELGDSALYLCASSFRQGPTDTQYFGPGTRLTVL.

This chain joins TRBV25-1 and TRBJ1-1; D unresolved. Germline CDR1 and CDR2: MGHDK and SYGVNS. CDR3 length: 11 amino acids. Trimming cost V 4 bases and J 6 bases, with 6 bases left between them. In DNA form, the CDR3 reads TGTGCCAGCAGTGGAGTAGCTGAAGCTTTCTTT. Residues: CASSGVAEAFF.

The V call is TRBV6-5, the J call TRBJ1-2; possibly TRBD1 for D (6 bases). V gave up 8 bases and J gave up 3 bases, with 13 bases separating them. This CDR3 comprises 13 residues. Per the germline V gene, CDR1 is MNHEY and CDR2 is SVGAGI. The DNA for the CDR3 is TGTGCCAGCTCGCGGGGGGGCCACTATGGCTACACCTTC. It codes for CASSRGGHYGYTF.

V usage is TRBV30 and J usage is TRBJ2-3; 10 positions agree with TRBD2. The germline CDR1 and CDR2 sequences are GTSNPN and SVGIG (reference sequence). V gave up 3 bases and J gave up 4 bases; unmatched junction bases: 4. This CDR3 contains 14 residues. Here the CDR3 DNA reads TGTGCCTGGAGGGCTAGCGGGAGCCCAGATACGCAGTATTTT. This sequence encodes CAWRASGSPDTQYF.

V is TRBV9 and J is TRBJ2-3; D gene uncertain. Per the germline V gene, CDR1 is SGDLS and CDR2 is YYNGEE. Deletions cut 3 bases from V and 5 bases from J, with 4 bases between. The CDR3 consists of 11 residues. Written as DNA, the CDR3 is TGTGCCAGCAGCGACCTAGATACGCAGTATTTT. Protein product: CASSDLDTQYF.

This chain joins TRBV6-1 and TRBJ2-1; D perhaps matches TRBD2 (6 bases). The ends were cut back, 10 bases at V and 8 bases at J, with 24 bases in the middle. This CDR3 comprises 15 residues. Germline lookup yields CDR1 MNHNS and CDR2 SASEGT. This chain's CDR3 is CATDGDSQRVDEQFF. The CDR3 DNA reads TGTGCCACCGATGGGGACTCCCAAAGGGTCGATGAGCAGTTCTTC.

V and J are TRBV30 and TRBJ2-2, with TRBD2 identical over 9 bases. V was pared by 3 bases and J by 4 bases, with 15 bases of the junction left unmatched. Germline CDR1 and CDR2: GTSNPN and SVGIG (reference sequence). The CDR3 consists of 18 residues. CDR3 region: CAWSVRGVAGVITGELFF. CDR3 nucleotides: TGTGCCTGGAGCGTAAGGGGGGTAGCGGGAGTCATCACCGGGGAGCTGTTTTTT.

The chain employs TRBV19 and TRBJ1-1, with a tentative D call TRBD1 (5 bases). This CDR3 is 16 amino acids long. In germline, CDR1 is LNHDA, CDR2 SQIVND (reference sequence). V was clipped by 4 bases and J by 2 bases, with 17 bases between them. Written as DNA, the CDR3 is TGTGCCAGTAGTAGGACAACTTTTGGGGCAAACACTGAAGCTTTCTTT. The encoded protein is CASSRTTFGANTEAFF.

CDR3 residues: CASALEWTDTQYF. For the CDR3, the DNA is TGTGCCAGCGCTTTGGAGTGGACAGATACGCAGTATTTT. The chain recombines TRBV4-2 with TRBJ2-3, with unresolved D. CDR1 is LGHNA and CDR2 is YNFKEQ in the germline V gene. The CDR3 covers 13 residues. The ends were cut back, 8 bases at V and 3 bases at J, with 12 bases in the middle.

The J gene is TRBJ2-2, the V gene TRBV6-5; 8 bases map to TRBD2. CDR3 size: 15 residues. The germline V gene has CDR1 MNHEY and CDR2 SVGAGI. Trimming removed 7 bases from V and 6 bases from J; junction bases left unmatched: 10. The CDR3 DNA is TGTGCCAGCACCCCCCGCACTAGCGGATCCGGGGAGCTGTTTTTT. Its translation: CASTPRTSGSGELFF.

CDR3 sequence reads: CASSLPGGEQFF. The CDR3 DNA reads TGTGCCAGCAGTTTACCCGGCGGTGAGCAGTTCTTC. The V gene is TRBV27, the J gene TRBJ2-1; D is undetermined. CDR3 length: 12 amino acids. Trimming removed 2 bases at V and 9 bases at J, with 8 bases between. In germline, CDR1 is MNHEY, CDR2 SMNVEV (reference sequence).

J is TRBJ2-7 and V is TRBV7-9; no reliable D call. With 2 bases removed from V and 2 bases from J, the gap between germline ends came to 10 bases. CDR1 is SEHNR and CDR2 is FQNEAQ in the germline V gene (reference sequence). This CDR3 has 14 residues. CDR3 sequence: CASSLSSATYEQYF. For the CDR3, the DNA is TGTGCCAGCAGCTTAAGTTCCGCTACCTACGAGCAGTACTTC.

This clone is a singleton in its sample. The chain links TRBV9 to TRBJ2-7, with 9 bases that match TRBD2. Germline-derived CDR1 and CDR2 are SGDLS and YYNGEE. The CDR3 is 13 amino acids. Trimming took 2 bases from V and 6 from J; bases not matched to a gene: 3. The DNA of the CDR3 is TGTGCCAGCAGCGTCGGACTAGCGTTCGAGCAGTACTTC. Its translation: CASSVGLAFEQYF.

The chain is built from TRBV9 and TRBJ2-5; TRBD2 is a possible D gene (5 bases). V was pared by 3 bases and J by 2 bases, with 11 bases between. The V gene's germline CDR1 is SGDLS and CDR2 YYNGEE. This CDR3 comprises 14 residues. CDR3 coding DNA: TGTGCCAGCAGCGCCTACACGGGACAAGAGACCCAGTACTTC. Its translation is CASSAYTGQETQYF.

The chain couples TRBV5-1 to TRBJ2-1; 7 bases map to TRBD2. CDR1 SGHRS and CDR2 YFSETQ come from the germline V gene. J gave up 3 bases and V 1 base, and 7 bases lay outside the gene matches. The CDR3 is made up of 16 amino acids. CDR3 sequence: CASSLLAGALYNEQFF. CDR3 DNA sequence: TGCGCCAGCAGCTTGCTGGCGGGAGCTCTCTACAATGAGCAGTTCTTC.

As concerns this clone: The junction departs from the called germline gene at one end, perhaps through a read error. The gene calls are TRBV7-9 and TRBJ1-1; D unclear. CDR3 length equals 12 residues. Germline V gene data show CDR1 as SEHNR and CDR2 as FQNEAQ (reference sequence). The DNA for the CDR3 is TGTGCCAGCAGTAACAATATTGGCCTCCAAAACTTT. It encodes CASSNNIGLQNF.

The rearrangement links TRBV7-9 to TRBJ2-5; either TRBD1 or TRBD2 may fit D (5 bases each). CDR1 is SEHNR, CDR2 FQNEAQ, per germline (reference sequence). V was clipped by 3 bases and J by 5 bases, with 16 bases between them. The CDR3 is 15 residues long. The CDR3: CASSLGPSNGETQYF. Here the CDR3 DNA reads TGTGCCAGCAGCTTGGGACCCTCGAATGGGGAGACCCAGTACTTC.